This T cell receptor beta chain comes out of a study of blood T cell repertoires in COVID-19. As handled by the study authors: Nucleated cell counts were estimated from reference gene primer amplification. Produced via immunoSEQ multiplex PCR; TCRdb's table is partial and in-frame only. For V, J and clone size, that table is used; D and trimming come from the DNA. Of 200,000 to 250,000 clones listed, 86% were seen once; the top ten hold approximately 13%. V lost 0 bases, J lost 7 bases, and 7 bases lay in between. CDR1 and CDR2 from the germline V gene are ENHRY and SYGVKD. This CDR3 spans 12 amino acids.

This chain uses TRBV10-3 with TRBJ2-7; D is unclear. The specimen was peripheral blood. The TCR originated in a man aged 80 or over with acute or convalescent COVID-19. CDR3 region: CAISESMREQYF. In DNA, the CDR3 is TGTGCCATCAGTGAGTCGATGAGAGAGCAGTACTTC.